What follows describes a single T cell receptor (beta chain). The sample belongs to a study of technical replicates of blood from several donors. The J segment lost 1 base and the V segment lost 6 bases, leaving 5 bases of the junction unmatched. The CDR3 is made up of 14 amino acids. Germline loops: CDR1 SNHLY, CDR2 FYNNEI. Libraries were prepared by immunoSEQ multiplex PCR; TCRdb keeps only in-frame clonotypes and omits some of them. The top ten clones hold approximately 6.5% of a sample with 10,000 to 13,000 clones, around 94% of them seen once. The sequencing input was PBMCs. The chain links TRBV2 to TRBJ2-5; 7 nucleotides align to TRBD1. This receptor was taken from a human donor in good health. The CDR3 DNA follows: TGTGCCAGCAGGCTACAGGGGCCCCAAGAGACCCAGTACTTC. Its protein product is CASRLQGPQETQYF.